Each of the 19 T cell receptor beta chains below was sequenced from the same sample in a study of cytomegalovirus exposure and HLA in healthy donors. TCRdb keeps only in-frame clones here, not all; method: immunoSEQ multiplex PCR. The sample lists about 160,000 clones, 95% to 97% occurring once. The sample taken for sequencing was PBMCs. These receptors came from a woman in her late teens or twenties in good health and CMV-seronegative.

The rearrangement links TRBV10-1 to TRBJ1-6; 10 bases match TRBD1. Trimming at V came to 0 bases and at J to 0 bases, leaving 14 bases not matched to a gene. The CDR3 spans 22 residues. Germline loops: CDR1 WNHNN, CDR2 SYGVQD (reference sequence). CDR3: CASSESFRGTGEESSYNSPLHF. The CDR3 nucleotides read TGCGCCAGCAGTGAGTCCTTTAGGGGGACAGGGGAGGAGAGCTCCTATAATTCACCCCTCCACTTT.

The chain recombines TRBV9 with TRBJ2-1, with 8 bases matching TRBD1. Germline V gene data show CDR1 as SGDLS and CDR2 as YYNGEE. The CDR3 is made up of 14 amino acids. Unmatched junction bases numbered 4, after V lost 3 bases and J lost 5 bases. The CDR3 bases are TGTGCCAGCAGCGCCAGGACAGGGAACAATGAGCAGTTCTTC. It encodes CASSARTGNNEQFF.

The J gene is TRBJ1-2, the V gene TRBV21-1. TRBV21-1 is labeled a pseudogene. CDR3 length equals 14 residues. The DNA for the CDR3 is TGTGCCAGCAGCAAACTAGGAACTAACTATGGCTACACCTTC. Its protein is CASSKLGTNYGYTF.

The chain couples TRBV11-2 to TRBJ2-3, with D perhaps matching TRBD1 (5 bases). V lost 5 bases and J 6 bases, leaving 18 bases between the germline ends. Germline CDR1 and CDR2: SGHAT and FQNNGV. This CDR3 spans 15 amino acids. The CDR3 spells CASSRMSRVSDTQYF. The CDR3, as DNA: TGTGCCAGCAGCAGAATGTCCAGGGTTTCGGATACGCAGTATTTT.

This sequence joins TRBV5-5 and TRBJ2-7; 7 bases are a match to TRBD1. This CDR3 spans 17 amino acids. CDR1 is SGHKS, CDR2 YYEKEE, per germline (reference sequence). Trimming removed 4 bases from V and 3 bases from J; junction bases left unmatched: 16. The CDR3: CASSVKAGGWPVYEQYF. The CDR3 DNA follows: TGTGCCAGCAGCGTCAAGGCAGGGGGATGGCCGGTCTACGAGCAGTACTTC. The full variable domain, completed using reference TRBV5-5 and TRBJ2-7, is DAGVTQSPTHLIKTRGQQVTLRCSPISGHKSVSWYQQVLGQGPQFIFQYYEKEERGRGNFPDRFSARQFPNYSSELNVNALLLGDSALYLCASSVKAGGWPVYEQYFGPGTRLTVT.

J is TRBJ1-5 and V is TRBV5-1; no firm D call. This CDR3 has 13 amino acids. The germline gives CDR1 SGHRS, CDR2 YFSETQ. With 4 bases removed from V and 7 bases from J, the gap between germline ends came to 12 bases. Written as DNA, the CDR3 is TGCGCCAGCAGCCTAGAGATCGGACAGCCCCAGCATTTT. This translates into CASSLEIGQPQHF.

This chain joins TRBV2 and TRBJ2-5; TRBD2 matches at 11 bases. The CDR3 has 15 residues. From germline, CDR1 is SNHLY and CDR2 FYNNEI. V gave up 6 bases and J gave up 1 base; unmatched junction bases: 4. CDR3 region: CASSRLAGSQETQYF. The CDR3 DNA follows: TGTGCCAGCAGCCGACTAGCGGGATCCCAAGAGACCCAGTACTTC.

CDR3 sequence: CASSPTTGGTEAFF. The CDR3 bases are TGTGCCAGCAGCCCCACTACAGGGGGGACTGAAGCTTTCTTT. The rearrangement joins TRBV6-6 to TRBJ1-1; 8 bases are shared with TRBD1. The CDR3 consists of 14 residues. From germline, CDR1 is MNHNY and CDR2 SVGAGI (reference sequence). Germline trimming cut 6 bases from V and 5 bases from J; bases unmatched to any gene: 8.

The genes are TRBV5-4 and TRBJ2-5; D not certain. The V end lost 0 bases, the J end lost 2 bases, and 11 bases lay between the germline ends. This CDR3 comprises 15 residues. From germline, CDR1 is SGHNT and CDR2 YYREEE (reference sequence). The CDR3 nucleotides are TGTGCCAGCAGCTTGGACTATGTCAGACAAGAGACCCAGTACTTC. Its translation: CASSLDYVRQETQYF.

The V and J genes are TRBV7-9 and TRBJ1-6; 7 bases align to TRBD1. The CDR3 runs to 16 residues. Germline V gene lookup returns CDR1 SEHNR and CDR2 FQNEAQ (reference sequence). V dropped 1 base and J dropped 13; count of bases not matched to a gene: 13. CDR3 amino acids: CASSLERGTAALPLHF. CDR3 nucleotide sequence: TGTGCCAGCAGCTTAGAGCGGGGGACAGCCGCGTTGCCCCTCCACTTT.

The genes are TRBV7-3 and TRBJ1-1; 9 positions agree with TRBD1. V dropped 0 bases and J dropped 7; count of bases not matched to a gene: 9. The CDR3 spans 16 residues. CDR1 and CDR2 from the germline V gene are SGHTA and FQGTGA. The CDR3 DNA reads TGTGCCAGCAGCTTAACGGGGACAACAGGGGGCCATGAAGCTTTCTTT. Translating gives CASSLTGTTGGHEAFF.

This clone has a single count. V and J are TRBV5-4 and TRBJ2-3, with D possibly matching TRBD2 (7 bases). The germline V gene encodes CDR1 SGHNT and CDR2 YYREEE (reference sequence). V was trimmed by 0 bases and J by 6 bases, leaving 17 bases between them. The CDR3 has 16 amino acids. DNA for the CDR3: TGTGCCAGCAGCTTGGGTGCCGGGGGGCTTAGGGATACGCAGTATTTT. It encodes CASSLGAGGLRDTQYF.

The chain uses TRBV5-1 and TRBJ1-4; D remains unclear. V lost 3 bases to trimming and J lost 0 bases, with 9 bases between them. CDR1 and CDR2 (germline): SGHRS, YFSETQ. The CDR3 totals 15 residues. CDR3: CASSSGLSTNEKLFF. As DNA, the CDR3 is TGCGCCAGCAGCTCGGGATTATCAACTAATGAAAAACTGTTTTTT.

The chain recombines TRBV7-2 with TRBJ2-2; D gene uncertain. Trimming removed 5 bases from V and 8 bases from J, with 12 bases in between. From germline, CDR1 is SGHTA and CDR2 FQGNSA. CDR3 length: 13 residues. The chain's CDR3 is CASSPNLEGELFF. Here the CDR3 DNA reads TGTGCCAGCAGCCCAAACCTTGAGGGGGAGCTGTTTTTT.

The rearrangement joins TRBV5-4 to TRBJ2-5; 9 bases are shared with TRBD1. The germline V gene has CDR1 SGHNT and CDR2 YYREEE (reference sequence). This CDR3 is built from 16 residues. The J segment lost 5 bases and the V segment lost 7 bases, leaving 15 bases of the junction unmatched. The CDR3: CASQNYRDRALETQYF. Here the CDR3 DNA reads TGTGCCAGCCAGAACTACCGGGACAGGGCTCTGGAGACCCAGTACTTC. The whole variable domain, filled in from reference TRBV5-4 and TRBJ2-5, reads ETGVTQSPTHLIKTRGQQVTLRCSSQSGHNTVSWYQQALGQGPQFIFQYYREEENGRGNFPPRFSGLQFPNYSSELNVNALELDDSALYLCASQNYRDRALETQYFGPGTRLLVL.

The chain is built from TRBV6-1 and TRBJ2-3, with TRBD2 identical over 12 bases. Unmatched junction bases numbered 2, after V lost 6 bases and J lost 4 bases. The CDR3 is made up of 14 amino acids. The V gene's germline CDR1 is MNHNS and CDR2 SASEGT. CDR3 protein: CASRTSGGPDTQYF. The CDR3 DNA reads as TGTGCCAGCAGGACTAGCGGGGGCCCAGATACGCAGTATTTT.

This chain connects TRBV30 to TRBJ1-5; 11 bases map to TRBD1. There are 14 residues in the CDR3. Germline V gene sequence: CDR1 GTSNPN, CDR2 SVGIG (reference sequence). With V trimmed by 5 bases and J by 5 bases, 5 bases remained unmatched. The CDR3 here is CAWEGGQGDQPQHF. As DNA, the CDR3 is TGTGCCTGGGAAGGGGGACAGGGGGATCAGCCCCAGCATTTT.

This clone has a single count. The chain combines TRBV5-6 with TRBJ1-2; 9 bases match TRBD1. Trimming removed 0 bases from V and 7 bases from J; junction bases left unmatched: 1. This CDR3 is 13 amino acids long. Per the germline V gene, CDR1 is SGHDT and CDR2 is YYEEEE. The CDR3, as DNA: TGTGCCAGCAGCTTGGGGACAGGGGTTGGCTACACCTTC. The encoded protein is CASSLGTGVGYTF.

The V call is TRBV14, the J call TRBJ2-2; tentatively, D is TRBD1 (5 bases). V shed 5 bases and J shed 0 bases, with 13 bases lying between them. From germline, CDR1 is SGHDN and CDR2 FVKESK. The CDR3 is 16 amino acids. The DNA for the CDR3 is TGTGCCAGCAGCAAACAGGTCCTATCGAACACCGGGGAGCTGTTTTTT. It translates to CASSKQVLSNTGELFF. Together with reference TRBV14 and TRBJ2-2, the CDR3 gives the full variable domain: EAGVTQFPSHSVIEKGQTVTLRCDPISGHDNLYWYRRVMGKEIKFLLHFVKESKQDESGMPNNRFLAERTGGTYSTLKVQPAELEDSGVYFCASSKQVLSNTGELFFGEGSRLTVL.